The sequence of this T cell receptor beta chain was determined in a study of blood T cell repertoires in COVID-19. Study context: Sources were T cells, B-cell-depleted T cells, or PBMCs; the material itself was cDNA or gDNA.

While infection was still active, Seattle patients were enrolled and then followed longitudinally. CDR3 length equals 11 residues. Trimming removed 6 bases from V and 11 bases from J, with 13 bases in between. Authors' processing steps: Counts of nucleated cells, estimated from reference gene primer amplification, were obtained. Measured with immunoSEQ multiplex PCR; TCRdb has only the in-frame clones, and not every one. The V and J calls and clone size were taken over from that table, and D and trimming were inferred from the DNA. This table holds 250,000 to 350,000 clones, 85% to 90% found once. The clonotype originates from a woman in her twenties or thirties with COVID-19, enrolled during active disease. The sequenced sample was peripheral blood. The chain uses TRBV12-3 or TRBV12-4 and TRBJ1-1, with D uncertain. DNA of the CDR3: TGTGCCAGCAGCGCCCGGGAGGATGCTTTCTTT. It specifies CASSAREDAFF.